A single T cell receptor (beta chain) is shown here with its context. The antigen is unknown. Per germline, CDR1 SNHLY and CDR2 FYNNEI. J was trimmed by 3 bases and V by 4 bases; bases with no gene match: 2. The CDR3 is 13 amino acids. These data come from a study of shared clonotypes between healthy human individuals. The study's findings and limits: There were few donors, and this limited the genetic and exposure-history diversity represented. The sampled material consisted only of blood, and tissue repertoires are likely to differ.

Deep was the level used in running the assay. The data were produced by immunoSEQ multiplex PCR, yet TCRdb's version contains in-frame clones alone and is incomplete. The sample has 500,000 to 650,000 clones, around 76% seen once; the top ten hold 9.5% to 15%. The clonotype was recovered from a woman between 35 and 50 years old in good health. Some clones in this sample may be carry-over from other donors' samples. V usage is TRBV2 and J usage is TRBJ1-1, with TRBD1 matching 7 bases. The material sequenced was PBMCs. In DNA, the CDR3 is TGTGCCAGCAGTGCAGGGGGAGACACTGAAGCTTTCTTT. Its protein is CASSAGGDTEAFF.